One sample yielded the 29 T cell receptor beta chains listed below, sequenced in a study of cytomegalovirus exposure and HLA in healthy donors. The primer mix had 60 Vbeta and 13 Jbeta primers. Repertoires were generated with immunoSEQ multiplex PCR, while TCRdb's copy carries only in-frame clones and drops some. The sample has 95,000 to 150,000 clones, about four fifths seen once. Sequencing was done on a sample of PBMCs. The receptors stem from a woman aged 60-70 years in good health and CMV-seropositive.

This clone has only one observation. V and J are TRBV5-1 and TRBJ1-4, with D possibly matching TRBD1 (5 bases). Trimming took off 2 bases at V and 7 bases at J, with 12 bases between the two ends. The CDR3 is 14 residues long. In germline, CDR1 is SGHRS, CDR2 YFSETQ. The chain's CDR3 is CASSFQGFAEKLFF. The CDR3 DNA follows: TGCGCCAGCAGCTTCCAGGGTTTTGCTGAAAAACTGTTTTTT.

This sequence joins TRBV9 and TRBJ2-5; 8 positions match TRBD1. V trimming: 2 bases; J trimming: 4 bases; junction bases outside the gene matches: 4. This CDR3 region has 14 residues. Germline-derived CDR1 and CDR2 are SGDLS and YYNGEE. The CDR3 nucleotides read TGTGCCAGCAGCGTGACTCAGGGGGCAGAGACCCAGTACTTC. Amino acid sequence: CASSVTQGAETQYF. The variable domain in full, completed from reference TRBV9 and TRBJ2-5, reads DSGVTQTPKHLITATGQRVTLRCSPRSGDLSVYWYQQSLDQGLQFLIQYYNGEERAKGNILERFSAQQFPDLHSELNLSSLELGDSALYFCASSVTQGAETQYFGPGTRLLVL.

This chain joins TRBV7-9 and TRBJ1-5, with a weak D call TRBD1 (5 bases). This CDR3 is built from 17 residues. The V end lost 0 bases, the J end lost 1 base, and 13 bases lay between the germline ends. Germline V CDR1 and CDR2: SEHNR, FQNEAQ (reference sequence). The CDR3 sequence: CASSLALRGGSNQPQHF. The CDR3 coding sequence is TGTGCCAGCAGCTTAGCGCTAAGGGGAGGGAGCAATCAGCCCCAGCATTTT.

This chain uses TRBV11-3 with TRBJ1-5; unclear D gene. Per the germline V gene, CDR1 is SGHNT and CDR2 is YENEEA. Trimming removed 1 base from V and 11 bases from J, with 21 bases in between. The CDR3 length is 16 residues. The CDR3 DNA reads TGTGCCAGCAGCTTAGTGGTGGCCCACCAATCTTCGTCCCAGCATTTT. This translates into CASSLVVAHQSSSQHF.

Here the CDR3 reads CASRSILRGSGYGYTF. DNA of the CDR3: TGTGCCAGTAGGAGTATCCTTCGCGGGTCTGGTTATGGCTACACCTTC. The rearrangement links TRBV19 to TRBJ1-2; no definite D call. Germline lookup yields CDR1 LNHDA and CDR2 SQIVND (reference sequence). The V and J ends lost 6 bases and 5 bases respectively, with 22 bases between them. The CDR3 loop spans 16 amino acids.

This clone was detected only once. The chain carries TRBV7-2 and TRBJ2-2; possibly TRBD2 for D (6 bases). The CDR3 sequence is 14 residues long. CDR1 SGHTA and CDR2 FQGNSA come from the germline V gene. The germline V and J ends were trimmed by 6 bases and 1 base, with 9 bases remaining between them. CDR3 nucleotides: TGTGCCAGCAGACCCGGGGGGAACACCGGGGAGCTGTTTTTT. This codes for CASRPGGNTGELFF.

This sequence joins TRBV19 and TRBJ1-2, with D perhaps TRBD1 (5 bases). Per the germline V gene, CDR1 is LNHDA and CDR2 is SQIVND (reference sequence). The ends were cut back, 4 bases at V and 1 base at J, with 16 bases in the middle. This CDR3 spans 16 amino acids. CDR3 sequence reads: CASSSKQANYNYGYTF. The CDR3, as DNA: TGTGCCAGTAGTAGCAAACAGGCTAACTATAACTATGGCTACACCTTC. Variable domain in full (rest from reference TRBV19 and TRBJ1-2): DGGITQSPKYLFRKEGQNVTLSCEQNLNHDAMYWYRQDPGQGLRLIYYSQIVNDFQKGDIAEGYSVSREKKESFPLTVTSAQKNPTAFYLCASSSKQANYNYGYTFGSGTRLTVV.

This clone has more than one count but fewer than ten. CDR3 residues: CASSEDRGRDDGTEAFF. CDR3 DNA: TGCGCCAGCAGCGAAGACAGGGGGCGCGACGATGGCACTGAAGCTTTCTTT. The chain couples TRBV10-1 to TRBJ1-1, with 10 bases fitting TRBD1. The CDR3 extends over 17 amino acids. V shed 6 bases and J 4 bases; nucleotides not matched to a gene: 14. Germline values: CDR1 WNHNN, CDR2 SYGVQD (reference sequence).

The CDR3 nucleotides read TGTGCCTGGGGACAGGGTGGGGAGCAGTACTTC. Translating it yields CAWGQGGEQYF. This rearrangement joins TRBV30 to TRBJ2-7; TRBD1 agrees at 8 bases. The CDR3 extends over 11 amino acids. V shed 5 bases and J 7 bases; nucleotides not matched to a gene: 4. Germline CDR1 and CDR2: GTSNPN and SVGIG (reference sequence).

The chain employs TRBV28 and TRBJ2-7, with a weak D call TRBD2 (6 bases). Trimming took 6 bases from V and 2 from J, leaving 20 bases between them. CDR1 is MDHEN and CDR2 is SYDVKM in the germline V gene. The CDR3 extends over 16 amino acids. The CDR3: CASSLGGAGHTYEQYF. For the CDR3, the DNA is TGTGCCAGCAGCCTCGGAGGGGCAGGTCATACCTACGAGCAGTACTTC.

The chain couples TRBV7-2 to TRBJ1-2; weak D call: TRBD1 (5 bases). Per the germline V gene, CDR1 is SGHTA and CDR2 is FQGNSA. V was cut by 5 bases and J by 5 bases, with 9 bases left in between. CDR3 length: 12 residues. DNA of the CDR3: TGTGCCAGCAGCCCAGACAGTTATGGCTACACCTTC. This translates into CASSPDSYGYTF.

The chain uses TRBV6-5 and TRBJ1-1; TRBD1 aligns across 10 bases. V lost 1 base, J lost 3 bases, and 2 bases stayed unmatched. There are 15 residues in the CDR3. Germline V lookup: CDR1 MNHEY, CDR2 SVGAGI. In DNA form, the CDR3 reads TGTGCCAGCAGTTACTGGACAGGGGGAGACACTGAAGCTTTCTTT. This codes for CASSYWTGGDTEAFF.

The V and J genes are TRBV19 and TRBJ2-5; 8 positions match TRBD2. CDR1 and CDR2 (germline): LNHDA, SQIVND (reference sequence). The CDR3 is 13 amino acids. V shed 6 bases and J 5 bases; nucleotides not matched to a gene: 5. CDR3 coding DNA: TGTGCCAGTAGGGGTAGCGGGATTGAGACCCAGTACTTC. Translation: CASRGSGIETQYF.

The chain carries TRBV4-3 and TRBJ2-1; 16 bases align to TRBD2. V was pared by 1 base and J by 5 bases, with 2 bases of the junction left unmatched. The germline V gene encodes CDR1 LGHNA and CDR2 YSLEER. The CDR3 contains 17 residues. CDR3 region: CASSQAGLAGGNNEQFF. CDR3 bases: TGCGCCAGCAGCCAAGCGGGACTAGCGGGAGGGAACAATGAGCAGTTCTTC.

The chain uses TRBV9 and TRBJ2-3; a possible D gene is TRBD2 (6 bases). Trimming shortened V by 4 bases and J by 3 bases, and 12 bases separated the two germline ends. This CDR3 is 14 amino acids long. Germline V CDR1 and CDR2: SGDLS, YYNGEE. The CDR3 protein is CASSPGDFTDTQYF. In DNA, the CDR3 is TGTGCCAGCAGCCCTGGGGACTTTACAGATACGCAGTATTTT.

This sequence joins TRBV7-9 and TRBJ1-2; D is undetermined. Deletions cut 6 bases from V and 1 base from J, with 12 bases between. The germline CDR1 and CDR2 sequences are SEHNR and FQNEAQ (reference sequence). The CDR3 contains 14 residues. The CDR3 loop is CASSPSGNNYGYTF. Written as DNA, the CDR3 is TGTGCCAGCAGTCCCAGCGGGAATAACTATGGCTACACCTTC.

V gene TRBV28 combines with J gene TRBJ2-3; D is perhaps TRBD2 (5 bases). From germline, CDR1 is MDHEN and CDR2 SYDVKM. The CDR3 is 15 amino acids. V lost 4 bases and J 6 bases, leaving 17 bases between the germline ends. CDR3 coding DNA: TGTGCCAGCAGTTCCCCCCGAGGGTACACGGATACGCAGTATTTT. Translating it yields CASSSPRGYTDTQYF.

This chain joins TRBV7-3 and TRBJ2-5; tentative D call: TRBD1 (6 bases). The CDR3 consists of 15 residues. CDR1 and CDR2 from the germline V gene are SGHTA and FQGTGA. Trimming took 5 bases from V and 3 from J, leaving 16 bases between them. CDR3 amino acids: CASSHGWGQEETQYF. The CDR3 DNA follows: TGTGCCAGCAGCCACGGCTGGGGGCAGGAAGAGACCCAGTACTTC.

This clone was recorded only once. V is TRBV7-9 and J is TRBJ2-1; D may be TRBD1 (6 bases). This CDR3 is built from 17 residues. Trimming left V 5 bases short and J 5 bases short, with 22 bases between. Per the germline V gene, CDR1 is SEHNR and CDR2 is FQNEAQ (reference sequence). CDR3 nucleotide sequence: TGTGCCAGCAGCCCAGAGGGCGCGTGGGGGCCCCACAATGAGCAGTTCTTC. Residues: CASSPEGAWGPHNEQFF.

The CDR3 bases are TGTGCCAGTAGTATCGGGGACTACCAAGAGACCCAGTACTTC. It is translated as CASSIGDYQETQYF. The genes are TRBV19 and TRBJ2-5, with D perhaps matching TRBD2 (6 bases). Trimming cost V 3 bases and J 0 bases, with 8 bases left between them. The germline V gene has CDR1 LNHDA and CDR2 SQIVND (reference sequence). The CDR3 consists of 14 residues.

This chain links TRBV19 with TRBJ1-2, with no clear D. The CDR3 length is 14 residues. Trimming left V 5 bases short and J 5 bases short, with 15 bases between. CDR1 and CDR2 from the germline V gene are LNHDA and SQIVND (reference sequence). The CDR3 DNA is TGTGCCAGTAGTCCCGGACTTTCTACTTATGGCTACACCTTC. This codes for CASSPGLSTYGYTF.

The chain recombines TRBV29-1 with TRBJ2-5; TRBD2 matches 13 bases. Germline assignment: CDR1 SQVTM and CDR2 ANQGSEA. J lost 1 base, V lost 5 bases, and 7 bases had no gene match. The CDR3 is 16 residues long. This chain's CDR3 is CSVKRTSGGFQETQYF. The CDR3 region has the DNA TGCAGCGTTAAAAGGACTAGCGGGGGCTTCCAAGAGACCCAGTACTTC.

The J gene is TRBJ1-2, the V gene TRBV2; 9 positions agree with TRBD1. With 6 bases clipped from V and 4 bases from J, the junction kept 6 bases outside the gene matches. This CDR3 has 14 amino acids. Germline V gene lookup returns CDR1 SNHLY and CDR2 FYNNEI. The CDR3 reads CASRGQGGAYGYTF. The CDR3 region has the DNA TGTGCCAGCAGGGGACAGGGTGGTGCCTATGGCTACACCTTC.

The chain has TRBV7-9 and TRBJ2-7; D possibly corresponds to TRBD1 (5 bases). Per the germline V gene, CDR1 is SEHNR and CDR2 is FQNEAQ (reference sequence). The CDR3 length is 16 residues. The V and J ends lost 5 bases and 6 bases respectively, with 23 bases between them. Written as DNA, the CDR3 is TGTGCCAGCAGCACAGACAGTCAGAGGCTTTCGGGCGAGCAGTACTTC. It codes for CASSTDSQRLSGEQYF.

V gene TRBV19 combines with J gene TRBJ2-1, with D perhaps TRBD2 (6 bases). Germline V gives CDR1 LNHDA, CDR2 SQIVND (reference sequence). V lost 3 bases, J lost 4 bases, and 16 bases lay in between. CDR3 length equals 16 residues. The CDR3 protein is CASSILAIAPYNEQFF. The CDR3, as DNA: TGTGCCAGTAGTATCCTAGCGATAGCCCCTTACAATGAGCAGTTCTTC. The whole variable domain, remainder taken from reference TRBV19 and TRBJ2-1, is DGGITQSPKYLFRKEGQNVTLSCEQNLNHDAMYWYRQDPGQGLRLIYYSQIVNDFQKGDIAEGYSVSREKKESFPLTVTSAQKNPTAFYLCASSILAIAPYNEQFFGPGTRLTVL.

In this sample, this clone turned up once. The chain is built from TRBV19 and TRBJ1-4; the match to TRBD1 covers 8 bases. Germline trimming cut 7 bases from V and 5 bases from J; bases unmatched to any gene: 12. Per germline, CDR1 LNHDA and CDR2 SQIVND (reference sequence). The CDR3 is 16 residues long. In nucleotides, the CDR3 is TGTGCCAGTACGGGGACAGGAGGGGCCTGGAATGAAAAACTGTTTTTT. It translates to CASTGTGGAWNEKLFF.

This clone was counted a single time. V is TRBV4-3 and J is TRBJ1-5; D gene ambiguous. The V gene lost 1 base and the J gene lost 3 bases, with 13 bases spanning the gap. The V gene's germline CDR1 is LGHNA and CDR2 YSLEER. The CDR3 covers 16 residues. CDR3 in amino acids: CASSQGLGEVNQPQHF. Here the CDR3 DNA reads TGCGCCAGCAGCCAAGGGTTAGGAGAGGTCAATCAGCCCCAGCATTTT.

The chain links TRBV11-1 to TRBJ2-2, with D unresolved. The CDR3 runs to 15 residues. CDR1 and CDR2 from the germline V gene are SGHAT and FQDESV (reference sequence). Trimming removed 1 base at V and 6 bases at J, with 12 bases between. CDR3 in DNA: TGTGCCAGCAGCTTAGGGGTTTGGCTAGCCGGGGAGCTGTTTTTT. It specifies CASSLGVWLAGELFF. The entire variable domain, with the rest obtained from reference TRBV11-1 and TRBJ2-2, is as follows: EAEVAQSPRYKITEKSQAVAFWCDPISGHATLYWYRQILGQGPELLVQFQDESVVDDSQLPKDRFSAERLKGVDSTLKIQPAELGDSAMYLCASSLGVWLAGELFFGEGSRLTVL.

This CDR3 reads CASSERQGFGELFF. CDR3 sequence (DNA): TGTGCCAGCAGTGAAAGACAGGGGTTCGGGGAGCTGTTTTTT. The V call is TRBV2, the J call TRBJ2-2, with 8 bases identical to TRBD1. The CDR3 is made up of 14 amino acids. Germline CDR1 and CDR2: SNHLY and FYNNEI. V trimming: 2 bases; J trimming: 7 bases; junction bases outside the gene matches: 3.